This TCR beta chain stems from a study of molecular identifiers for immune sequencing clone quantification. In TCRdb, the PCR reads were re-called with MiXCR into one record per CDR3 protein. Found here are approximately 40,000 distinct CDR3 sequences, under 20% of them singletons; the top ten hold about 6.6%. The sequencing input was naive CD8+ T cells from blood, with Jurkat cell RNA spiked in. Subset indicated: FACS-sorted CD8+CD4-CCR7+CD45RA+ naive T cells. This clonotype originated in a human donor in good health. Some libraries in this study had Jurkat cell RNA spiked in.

The CDR3 reads CASTQNWGLETQYF. The CDR3, as DNA: TGTGCCAGCACCCAGAATTGGGGGTTGGAGACCCAGTACTTC. V usage is TRBV28 and J usage is TRBJ2-5, with D perhaps TRBD1 or TRBD2 (5 bases each). Germline CDR1 and CDR2: MDHEN and SYDVKM. CDR3 length equals 14 residues. Trimming took 7 bases from V and 5 from J, leaving 17 bases between them.